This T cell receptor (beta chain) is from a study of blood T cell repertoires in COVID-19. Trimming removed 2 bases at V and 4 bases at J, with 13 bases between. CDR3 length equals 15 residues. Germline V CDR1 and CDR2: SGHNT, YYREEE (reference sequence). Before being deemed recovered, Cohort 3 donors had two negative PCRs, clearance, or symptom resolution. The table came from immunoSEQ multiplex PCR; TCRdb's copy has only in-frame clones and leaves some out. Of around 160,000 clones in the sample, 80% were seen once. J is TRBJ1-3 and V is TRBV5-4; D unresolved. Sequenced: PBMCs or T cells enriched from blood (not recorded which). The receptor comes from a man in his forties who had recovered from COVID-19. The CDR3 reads CASSFSTDFGNTIYF. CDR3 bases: TGTGCCAGCAGCTTCTCGACTGACTTCGGAAACACCATATATTTT.